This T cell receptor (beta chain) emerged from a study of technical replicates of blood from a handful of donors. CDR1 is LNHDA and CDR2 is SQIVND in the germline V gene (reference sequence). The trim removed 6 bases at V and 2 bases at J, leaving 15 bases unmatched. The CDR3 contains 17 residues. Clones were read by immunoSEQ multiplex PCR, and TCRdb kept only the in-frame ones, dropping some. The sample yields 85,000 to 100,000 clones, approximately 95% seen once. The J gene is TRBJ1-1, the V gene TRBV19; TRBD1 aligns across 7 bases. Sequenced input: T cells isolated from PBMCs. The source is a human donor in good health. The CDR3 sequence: CASRSTGSGSSNTEAFF. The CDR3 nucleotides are TGTGCCAGTAGGTCGACAGGGTCGGGATCGAGCAACACTGAAGCTTTCTTT.